This T cell receptor (beta chain) was profiled in a study of identical twins. Trimming took 6 bases from V and 0 from J, leaving 17 bases between them. Looked up from germline, CDR1 is KGHDR and CDR2 is SFDVKD. This CDR3 has 18 residues. TCRdb re-called the 5' RACE reads through MiXCR, storing one row per CDR3 protein. Among 540,000 or so distinct CDR3 sequences listed, under 25% were seen once. This clonotype was seen a few times. The same data also contributed to another study, on yellow fever vaccine responses in identical twins.

This rearrangement joins TRBV24-1 to TRBJ2-6; D assignment may be TRBD1 or TRBD2 (7 bases each). Material for sequencing was CD4+ T cells sorted from blood. The sequence derives from a woman aged 18-29 years in good health. Here the CDR3 DNA reads TGTGCCACCAGTCCAGGGGGGGGGTTCGGCTCTGGGGCCAACGTCCTGACTTTC. Translating it yields CATSPGGGFGSGANVLTF.